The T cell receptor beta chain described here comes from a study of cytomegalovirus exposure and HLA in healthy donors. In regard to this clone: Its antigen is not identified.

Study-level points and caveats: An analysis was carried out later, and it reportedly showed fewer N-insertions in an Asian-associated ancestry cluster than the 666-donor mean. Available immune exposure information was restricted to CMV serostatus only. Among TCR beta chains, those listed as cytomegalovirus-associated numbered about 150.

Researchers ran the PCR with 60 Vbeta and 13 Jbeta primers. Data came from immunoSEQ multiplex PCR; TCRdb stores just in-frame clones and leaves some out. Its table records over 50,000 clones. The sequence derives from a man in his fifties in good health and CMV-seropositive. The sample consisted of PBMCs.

The CDR3 is CAWRQGSYEQYF. The CDR3 bases are TGTGCCTGGAGACAGGGTAGCTACGAGCAGTACTTC. The chain couples TRBV30 to TRBJ2-7; maybe TRBD1 (6 bases). Trimming removed 3 bases from V and 3 bases from J, with 9 bases in between. The CDR3 consists of 12 residues. The germline gives CDR1 GTSNPN, CDR2 SVGIG (reference sequence). The complete variable domain, with remaining parts taken from reference TRBV30 and TRBJ2-7, reads SQTIHQWPATLVQPVGSPLSLECTVEGTSNPNLYWYRQAAGRGLQLLFYSVGIGQISSEVPQNLSASRPQDRQFILSSKKLLLSDSGFYLCAWRQGSYEQYFGPGTRLTVT.